This T cell receptor (beta chain) is drawn from a study of response to subunit inactivated influenza vaccine. The CDR3 is 15 residues long. The germline V gene has CDR1 MDHEN and CDR2 SYDVKM. V was trimmed by 2 bases and J by 3 bases, leaving 13 bases between them. TCRdb called the RT-PCR reads again in MiXCR, with one record for every CDR3 protein. The sample has approximately 500,000 distinct CDR3 sequences, under 30% seen once. These data also featured in a second study, about T cells expressing NK-cell markers. That work contributes: Synthesis of TCR beta cDNA relied on 5'RACE template switching carrying UMIs.

The sequence derives from a man over 45 who received an inactivated influenza vaccine. The chain is built from TRBV28 and TRBJ1-2; weak D call: TRBD1 (5 bases). The material sequenced was CD4+ T cells sorted from PBMCs, taken about 13 days after vaccination. The CDR3, as DNA: TGTGCCAGCAGTTTAAGGGGCAGGGACGACTATGGCTACACCTTC. Protein product: CASSLRGRDDYGYTF.